A selection of T cell receptor beta chains follows, all from one sample in a study of blood T cell repertoires in COVID-19. Only in-frame clones appear in the TCRdb table, and some are missing; sequencing was by immunoSEQ multiplex PCR. The data hold 270,000 or so clones, with 91% observed a single time. The specimen was PBMCs or T cells enriched from blood (not recorded which). The receptor set was obtained from a man aged 40-55 years who had been exposed to COVID-19. The CDR3 runs from the conserved cysteine through the conserved F or W. A D gene is named only where the DNA matches it firmly. Only part of the rows carry a size: once, few, many, or a class if the clone is expanded.

cdr3_nt,cdr3_aa,clone_size,v_call,j_call,d_call
TGTGCCAGCAGCAAAGTCGGCATCGACAGGGATAATTCACCCCTCCACTTT,CASSKVGIDRDNSPLHF,NA,TRBV21-1,TRBJ1-6,NA
TGTGCCAGCAGCTTAGAAGGGGGGGTAACCTACGAGCAGTACTTC,CASSLEGGVTYEQYF,NA,TRBV7-9,TRBJ2-7,NA
TGTGCCAGCAGCCGGGACAACTCCTACGAGCAGTACTTC,CASSRDNSYEQYF,NA,TRBV12-3/TRBV12-4,TRBJ2-7,NA
TGTGCCAGTACCACCTACCTCGACCGCCCAGGCTCTGGAAACACCATATATTTT,CASTTYLDRPGSGNTIYF,NA,TRBV19,TRBJ1-3,NA
TGTGCCAGCAGCTTAGCTTCTAGCGGGACTTACGAGCAGTACTTC,CASSLASSGTYEQYF,few,TRBV7-9,TRBJ2-7,TRBD2
TGTGCCAGCAGCTCGGACAGGGGTAATGAAAAACTGTTTTTT,CASSSDRGNEKLFF,NA,TRBV5-4,TRBJ1-4,TRBD1
TGTGCCAGCAGCAAAGGGGGGGACAGGGTCTGGCAGCCCCAGCATTTT,CASSKGGDRVWQPQHF,NA,TRBV21-1,TRBJ1-5,NA
TGTGCCAGCAGTCGGGGGTTATACGAGCAGTACTTC,CASSRGLYEQYF,NA,TRBV12-3/TRBV12-4,TRBJ2-7,NA
TGTGCCAGCAGCTTCTTATGGGGGGGAGAGGGGCAAGAGACCCAGTACTTC,CASSFLWGGEGQETQYF,NA,TRBV11-3,TRBJ2-5,TRBD2
TGTGCCAGCAGCCTCAGTCTAGACTCCTACAATGAGCAGTTCTTC,CASSLSLDSYNEQFF,NA,TRBV7-2,TRBJ2-1,NA
TGCGCCAGCAGGGATCGGACAGGGACGAACACCGGGGAGCTGTTTTTT,CASRDRTGTNTGELFF,NA,TRBV5-1,TRBJ2-2,TRBD1
TGTGCCAGCAGTTTTTTACAGCAAGAGACCCAGTACTTC,CASSFLQQETQYF,NA,TRBV12-3/TRBV12-4,TRBJ2-5,NA
TGTGCCAGTAGTATAGCCCTCTCCTACGAGCAGTACTTC,CASSIALSYEQYF,NA,TRBV19,TRBJ2-7,NA
TGTGCCAGCAGCCCCTCTGCGGGTGTGGGTACACCCCTCCACTTT,CASSPSAGVGTPLHF,few,TRBV7-2,TRBJ1-6,NA
TGTGCCTGGAGTATAGCGGGAGCTGCAGATACGCAGTATTTT,CAWSIAGAADTQYF,NA,TRBV30,TRBJ2-3,TRBD2
TGTGCCAGCAGCTTAGGTGGGGGCGAAGATACGCAGTATTTT,CASSLGGGEDTQYF,few,TRBV7-7,TRBJ2-3,NA
TGTGCCAGCAGCGCTGGGACTAGCGGGATCGGGGAGCTGTTTTTT,CASSAGTSGIGELFF,once,TRBV9,TRBJ2-2,TRBD2
TGTGCCAGCAGGCCAGGGGCGGGAGGGTCCTACGAGCAGTACTTC,CASRPGAGGSYEQYF,once,TRBV7-9,TRBJ2-7,TRBD2
TGCGCCAGCAGCCAAGAAGTGGGGGGATTGGGTGAAAAACTGTTTTTT,CASSQEVGGLGEKLFF,NA,TRBV4-1,TRBJ1-4,NA
TGCAGCGTTGGAGGGCTGGCGTTTGGGGGCACTGGGGCCAACGTCCTGACTTTC,CSVGGLAFGGTGANVLTF,NA,TRBV29-1,TRBJ2-6,NA
TGTGCCAGCTCACCAGCGGGGGGAGGCACTGAAGCTTTCTTT,CASSPAGGGTEAFF,NA,TRBV18,TRBJ1-1,NA
TGTGCCAGCATGCCTAGCGGGAGTCTTTGGAATGAGCAGTTCTTC,CASMPSGSLWNEQFF,NA,TRBV6-5,TRBJ2-1,TRBD2
TGTGCCAGCAGCTTAGGAGCGGCCCCGGGGAATGAGCAGTTCTTC,CASSLGAAPGNEQFF,NA,TRBV7-7,TRBJ2-1,NA
TGTGCCAGCAGCTCTAGGACAGCGAGCCACAACAATGAGCAGTTCTTC,CASSSRTASHNNEQFF,NA,TRBV6-6,TRBJ2-1,NA
TGCGCCAGCTTTGGTTGGGGGCCGCCAACTAATGAAAAACTGTTTTTT,CASFGWGPPTNEKLFF,NA,TRBV10-2,TRBJ1-4,NA
TGTGCCAGCAGATCCCCGGGAGGGGGGTACGAGCAGTACTTC,CASRSPGGGYEQYF,NA,TRBV28,TRBJ2-7,TRBD2
TGCGCCAGCAGGGTAGGGGAGGTGGCGAACACTGAAGCTTTCTTT,CASRVGEVANTEAFF,NA,TRBV5-1,TRBJ1-1,NA